A single sample is the source of the 2 T cell receptor beta chains below, sequenced in a study of shared T cell receptors in the human thymus (dated by TCRdb to the early 2020s). Library preparation used the immunoSEQ multiplex PCR assay. As stored in TCRdb, this immuneACCESS dataset retains in-frame rearrangements with V and J assigned. A fraction of the clones does not appear; measured against another copy, unresolved V genes explain less than half of the discrepancy, and the remainder lacks a known reason. Within this sample are hundreds of thousands of clones, with roughly 94% of them counted one time only. The ten largest clones take up 0.015% to 0.02% of the sample. Sequences were obtained from thymocytes. The receptor source for this set is a human donor.

V usage is TRBV29-1 and J usage is TRBJ1-2; D is ambiguous. The germline V gene has CDR1 SQVTM and CDR2 ANQGSEA. The CDR3 runs 11 residues. V lost 4 bases to trimming and J lost 5 bases, with 8 bases between them. CDR3 DNA sequence: TGCAGCGTTGTACCGGTTTATGGCTACACCTTC. Protein sequence: CSVVPVYGYTF.

The chain combines TRBV28 with TRBJ1-2; 10 bases are a match to TRBD1. CDR1 and CDR2 (germline): MDHEN, SYDVKM. CDR3 length: 13 residues. Germline trimming cut 6 bases from V and 6 bases from J; bases unmatched to any gene: 4. CDR3 DNA sequence: TGTGCCAGCAGGGGGGGACAGGGGAATGGCTACACCTTC. Protein: CASRGGQGNGYTF.